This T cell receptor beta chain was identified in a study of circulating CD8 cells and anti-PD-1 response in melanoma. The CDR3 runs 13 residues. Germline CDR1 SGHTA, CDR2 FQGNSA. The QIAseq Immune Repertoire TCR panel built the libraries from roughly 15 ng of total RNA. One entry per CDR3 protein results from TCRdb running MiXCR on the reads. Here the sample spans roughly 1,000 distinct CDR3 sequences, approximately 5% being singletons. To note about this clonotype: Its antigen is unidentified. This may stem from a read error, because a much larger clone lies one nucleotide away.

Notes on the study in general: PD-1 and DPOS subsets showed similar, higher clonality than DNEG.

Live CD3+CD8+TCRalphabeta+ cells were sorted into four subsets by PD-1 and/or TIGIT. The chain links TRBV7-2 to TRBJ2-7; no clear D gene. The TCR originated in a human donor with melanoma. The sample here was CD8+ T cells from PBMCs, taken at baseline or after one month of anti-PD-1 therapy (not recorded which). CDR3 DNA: TGTGCCGGCAGCTTAGTCCCTGTCGACGAGCAGTACTTC. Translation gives CAGSLVPVDEQYF.